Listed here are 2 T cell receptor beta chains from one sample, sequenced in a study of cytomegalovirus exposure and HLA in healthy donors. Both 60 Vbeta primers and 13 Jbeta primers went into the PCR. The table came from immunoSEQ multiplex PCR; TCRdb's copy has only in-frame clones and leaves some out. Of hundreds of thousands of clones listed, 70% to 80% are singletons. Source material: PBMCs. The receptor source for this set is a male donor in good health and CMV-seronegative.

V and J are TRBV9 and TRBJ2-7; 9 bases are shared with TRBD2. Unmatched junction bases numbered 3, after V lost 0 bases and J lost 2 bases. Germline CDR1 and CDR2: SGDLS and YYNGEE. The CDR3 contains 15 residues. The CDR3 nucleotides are TGTGCCAGCAGCGTAGCCGGGACTAGCACCTACGAGCAGTACTTC. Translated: CASSVAGTSTYEQYF. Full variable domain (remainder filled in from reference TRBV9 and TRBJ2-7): DSGVTQTPKHLITATGQRVTLRCSPRSGDLSVYWYQQSLDQGLQFLIQYYNGEERAKGNILERFSAQQFPDLHSELNLSSLELGDSALYFCASSVAGTSTYEQYFGPGTRLTVT.

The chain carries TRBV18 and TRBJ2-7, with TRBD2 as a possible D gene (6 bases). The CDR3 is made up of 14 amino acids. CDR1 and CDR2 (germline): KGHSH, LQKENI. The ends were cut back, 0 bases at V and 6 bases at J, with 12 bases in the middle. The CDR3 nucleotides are TGTGCCAGCTCACCACCCTCTAGCGCGGGCGAGCAGTACTTC. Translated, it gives CASSPPSSAGEQYF.